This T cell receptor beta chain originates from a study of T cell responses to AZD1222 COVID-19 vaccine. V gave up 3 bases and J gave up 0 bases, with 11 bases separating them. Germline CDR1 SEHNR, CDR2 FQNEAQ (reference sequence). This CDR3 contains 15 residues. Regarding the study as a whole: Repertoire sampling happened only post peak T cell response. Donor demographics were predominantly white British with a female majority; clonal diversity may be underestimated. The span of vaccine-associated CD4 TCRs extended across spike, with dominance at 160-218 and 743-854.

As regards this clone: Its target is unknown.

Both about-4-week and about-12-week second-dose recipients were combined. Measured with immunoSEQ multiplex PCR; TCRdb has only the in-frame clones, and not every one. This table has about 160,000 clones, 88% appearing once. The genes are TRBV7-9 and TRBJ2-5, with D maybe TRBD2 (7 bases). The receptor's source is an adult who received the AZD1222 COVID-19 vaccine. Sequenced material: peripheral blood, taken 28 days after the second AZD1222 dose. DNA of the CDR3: TGTGCCAGCAGCTTGGGGGGGCTTAACCAAGAGACCCAGTACTTC. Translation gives CASSLGGLNQETQYF. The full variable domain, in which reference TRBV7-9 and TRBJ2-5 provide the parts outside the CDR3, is DTGVSQNPRHKITKRGQNVTFRCDPISEHNRLYWYRQTLGQGPEFLTYFQNEAQLEKSRLLSDRFSAERPKGSFSTLEIQRTEQGDSAMYLCASSLGGLNQETQYFGPGTRLLVL.